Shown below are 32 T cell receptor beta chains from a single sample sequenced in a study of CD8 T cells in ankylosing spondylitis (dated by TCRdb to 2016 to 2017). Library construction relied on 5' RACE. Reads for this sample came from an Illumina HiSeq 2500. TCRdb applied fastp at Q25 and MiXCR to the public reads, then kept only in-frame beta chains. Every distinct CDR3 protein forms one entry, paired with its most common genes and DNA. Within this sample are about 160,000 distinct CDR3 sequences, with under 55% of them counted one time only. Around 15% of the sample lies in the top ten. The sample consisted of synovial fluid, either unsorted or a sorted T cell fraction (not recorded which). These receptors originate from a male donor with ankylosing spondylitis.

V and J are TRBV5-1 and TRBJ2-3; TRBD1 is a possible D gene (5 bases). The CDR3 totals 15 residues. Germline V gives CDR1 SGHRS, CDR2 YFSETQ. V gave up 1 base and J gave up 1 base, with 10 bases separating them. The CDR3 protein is CASSLYGRGTDTQYF. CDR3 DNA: TGCGCCAGCAGCTTGTACGGCAGGGGCACAGATACGCAGTATTTT.

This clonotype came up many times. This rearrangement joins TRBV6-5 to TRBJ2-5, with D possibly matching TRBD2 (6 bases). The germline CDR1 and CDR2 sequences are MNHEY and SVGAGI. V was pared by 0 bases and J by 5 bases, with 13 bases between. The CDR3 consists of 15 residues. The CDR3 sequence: CASSYSIGGTETQYF. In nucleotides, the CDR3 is TGTGCCAGCAGTTACTCGATCGGGGGTACGGAGACCCAGTACTTC.

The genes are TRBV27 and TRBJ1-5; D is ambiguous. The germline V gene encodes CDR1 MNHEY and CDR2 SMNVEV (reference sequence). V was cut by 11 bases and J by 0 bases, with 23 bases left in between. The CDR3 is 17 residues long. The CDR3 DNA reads TGTGCCCTTCCCCCACGTCGGCATACGTATAGCAATCAGCCCCAGCATTTT. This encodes CALPPRRHTYSNQPQHF.

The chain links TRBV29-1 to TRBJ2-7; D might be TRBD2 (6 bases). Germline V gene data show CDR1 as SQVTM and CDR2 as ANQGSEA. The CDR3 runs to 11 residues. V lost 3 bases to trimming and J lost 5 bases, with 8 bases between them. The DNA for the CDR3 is TGCAGCGTTGATGGAGGGGACGAGCAGTACTTC. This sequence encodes CSVDGGDEQYF.

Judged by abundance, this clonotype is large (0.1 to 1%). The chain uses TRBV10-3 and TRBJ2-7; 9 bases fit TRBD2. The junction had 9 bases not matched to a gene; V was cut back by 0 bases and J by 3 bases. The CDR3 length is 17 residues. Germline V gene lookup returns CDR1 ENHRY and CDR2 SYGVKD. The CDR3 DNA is TGTGCCATCAGTGAGTCTTCTAGCGGGACGGGGTTCTACGAGCAGTACTTC. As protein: CAISESSSGTGFYEQYF.

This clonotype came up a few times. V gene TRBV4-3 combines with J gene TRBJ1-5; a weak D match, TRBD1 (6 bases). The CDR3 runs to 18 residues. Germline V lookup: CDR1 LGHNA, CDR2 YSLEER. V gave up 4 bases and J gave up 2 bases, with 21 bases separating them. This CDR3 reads CASSPDWAGVYGNQPQHF. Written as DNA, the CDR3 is TGCGCCAGCAGCCCAGATTGGGCAGGGGTATACGGCAATCAGCCCCAGCATTTT.

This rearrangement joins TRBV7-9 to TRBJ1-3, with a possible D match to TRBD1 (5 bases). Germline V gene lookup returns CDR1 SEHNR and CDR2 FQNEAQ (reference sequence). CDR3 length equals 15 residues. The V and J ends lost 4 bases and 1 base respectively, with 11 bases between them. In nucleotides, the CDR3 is TGTGCCAGCAGCTGGGGACGACTTTCTGGAAACACCATATATTTT. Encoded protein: CASSWGRLSGNTIYF.

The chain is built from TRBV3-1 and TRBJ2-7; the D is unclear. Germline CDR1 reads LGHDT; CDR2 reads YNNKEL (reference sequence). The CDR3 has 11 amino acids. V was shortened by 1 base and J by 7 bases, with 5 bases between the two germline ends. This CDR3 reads CASSQGQEQYF. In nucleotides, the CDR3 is TGTGCCAGCAGCCAAGGCCAGGAGCAGTACTTC.

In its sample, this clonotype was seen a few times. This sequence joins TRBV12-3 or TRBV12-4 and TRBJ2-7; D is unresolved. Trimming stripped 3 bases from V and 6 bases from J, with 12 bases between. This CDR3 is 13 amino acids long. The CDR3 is CASSFWGLPEQYF. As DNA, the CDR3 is TGTGCCAGCAGTTTCTGGGGTCTTCCCGAGCAGTACTTC.

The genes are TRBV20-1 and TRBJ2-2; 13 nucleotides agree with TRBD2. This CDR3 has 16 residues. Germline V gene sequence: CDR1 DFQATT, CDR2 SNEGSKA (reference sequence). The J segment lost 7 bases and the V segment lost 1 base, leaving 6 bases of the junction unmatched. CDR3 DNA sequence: TGCAGTGCTAGAGCAGGACTAGCGGGAGCAATCGGGGAGCTGTTTTTT. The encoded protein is CSARAGLAGAIGELFF.

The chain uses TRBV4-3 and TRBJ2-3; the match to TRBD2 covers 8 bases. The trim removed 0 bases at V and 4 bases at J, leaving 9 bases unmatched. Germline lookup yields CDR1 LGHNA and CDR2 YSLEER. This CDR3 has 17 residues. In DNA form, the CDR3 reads TGCGCCAGCAGCCAAGATTCGATGCGGGAGGCCCCAGATACGCAGTATTTT. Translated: CASSQDSMREAPDTQYF.

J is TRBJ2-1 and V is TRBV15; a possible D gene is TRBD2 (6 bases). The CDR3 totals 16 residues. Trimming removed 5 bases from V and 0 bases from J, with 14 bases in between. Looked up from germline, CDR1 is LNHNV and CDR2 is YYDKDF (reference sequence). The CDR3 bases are TGTGCCACCAGCGGAGCCCTAGCGAGCTCCTACAATGAGCAGTTCTTC. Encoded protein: CATSGALASSYNEQFF.

The CDR3 DNA reads TGTGCCAGCAGCACCCTGGACTCCTCCTACGAGCAGTACTTC. Translating it yields CASSTLDSSYEQYF. The chain joins TRBV11-2 to TRBJ2-7; D perhaps matches TRBD2 (5 bases). The CDR3 is made up of 14 amino acids. Trimming removed 5 bases from V and 0 bases from J, with 11 bases in between. Looked up from germline, CDR1 is SGHAT and CDR2 is FQNNGV.

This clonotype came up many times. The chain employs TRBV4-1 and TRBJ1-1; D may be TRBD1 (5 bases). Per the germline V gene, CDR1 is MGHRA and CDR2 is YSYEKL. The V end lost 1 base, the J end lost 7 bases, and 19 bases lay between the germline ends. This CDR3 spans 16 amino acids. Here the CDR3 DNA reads TGCGCCAGCAGCCAAGCTCCCGGGGCTAGGGTTGGTGAAGCTTTCTTT. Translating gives CASSQAPGARVGEAFF.

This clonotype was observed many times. The CDR3 nucleotides read TGTGCCAGCAGTTTATCCCGCGGCGGGCCCAACTATGGCTACACCTTC. This translates into CASSLSRGGPNYGYTF. The chain couples TRBV27 to TRBJ1-2; D call uncertain. Germline assignment: CDR1 MNHEY and CDR2 SMNVEV (reference sequence). The CDR3 contains 16 residues. V was pared by 0 bases and J by 2 bases, with 13 bases between.

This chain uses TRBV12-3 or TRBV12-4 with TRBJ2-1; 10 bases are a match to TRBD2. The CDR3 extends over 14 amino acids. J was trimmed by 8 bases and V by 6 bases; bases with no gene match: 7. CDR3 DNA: TGTGCCAGCAGCGAAAGGACTAGCGGCGATGAGCAGTTCTTC. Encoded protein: CASSERTSGDEQFF.

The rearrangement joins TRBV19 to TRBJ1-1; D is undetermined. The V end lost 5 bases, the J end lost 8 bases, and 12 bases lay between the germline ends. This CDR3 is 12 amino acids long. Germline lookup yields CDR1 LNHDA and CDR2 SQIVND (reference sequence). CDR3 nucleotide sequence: TGTGCCAGTAGTCCCTCGGGCAGAGAAGCTTTCTTT. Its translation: CASSPSGREAFF.

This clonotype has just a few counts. As DNA, the CDR3 is TGTGCCACCAGTGAACCGGACAGCAATCAGCCCCAGCATTTT. Translating gives CATSEPDSNQPQHF. The chain has TRBV24-1 and TRBJ1-5; D uncertain. In germline, CDR1 is KGHDR, CDR2 SFDVKD. The V end was cut by 4 bases, the J end by 1 base, with 7 bases between. The CDR3 totals 14 residues.

As DNA, the CDR3 is TGCGCCAGCAGCCAAGTGGACGGCACCTACGAGCAGTACTTC. It encodes CASSQVDGTYEQYF. The chain joins TRBV4-1 to TRBJ2-7; D gene uncertain. V was trimmed by 1 base and J by 2 bases, leaving 9 bases between them. The germline gives CDR1 MGHRA, CDR2 YSYEKL. The CDR3 has 14 residues.

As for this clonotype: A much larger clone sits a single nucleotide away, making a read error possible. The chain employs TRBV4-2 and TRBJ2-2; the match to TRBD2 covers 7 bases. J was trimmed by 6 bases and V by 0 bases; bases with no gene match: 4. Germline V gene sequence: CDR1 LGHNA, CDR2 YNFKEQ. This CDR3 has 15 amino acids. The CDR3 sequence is CASSQDSGWAGELFF. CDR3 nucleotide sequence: TGTGCCAGCAGCCAAGATAGCGGGTGGGCCGGGGAGCTGTTTTTT.

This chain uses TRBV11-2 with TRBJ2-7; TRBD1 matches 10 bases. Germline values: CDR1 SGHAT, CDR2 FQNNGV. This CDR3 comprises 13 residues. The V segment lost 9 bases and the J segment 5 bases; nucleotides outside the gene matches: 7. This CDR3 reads CASRQGARNEQYF. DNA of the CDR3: TGTGCCAGTAGACAGGGGGCGCGGAACGAGCAGTACTTC. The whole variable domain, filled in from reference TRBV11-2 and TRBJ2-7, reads EAGVAQSPRYKIIEKRQSVAFWCNPISGHATLYWYQQILGQGPKLLIQFQNNGVVDDSQLPKDRFSAERLKGVDSTLKIQPAKLEDSAVYLCASRQGARNEQYFGPGTRLTVT.

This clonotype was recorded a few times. CDR3 DNA sequence: TGTGCCACCAGCAGAGCCGAGTTACCTAAAGAGACCCAGTACTTC. This codes for CATSRAELPKETQYF. The gene calls are TRBV15 and TRBJ2-5; D unresolved. CDR1 LNHNV and CDR2 YYDKDF come from the germline V gene (reference sequence). The V gene lost 1 base and the J gene lost 3 bases, with 12 bases spanning the gap. CDR3 length: 15 residues.

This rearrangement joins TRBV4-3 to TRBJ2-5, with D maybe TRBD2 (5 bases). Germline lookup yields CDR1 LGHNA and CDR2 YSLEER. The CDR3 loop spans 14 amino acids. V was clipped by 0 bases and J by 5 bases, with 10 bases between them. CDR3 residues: CASSQESSGETQYF. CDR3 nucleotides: TGCGCCAGCAGCCAAGAGTCCTCGGGGGAGACCCAGTACTTC.

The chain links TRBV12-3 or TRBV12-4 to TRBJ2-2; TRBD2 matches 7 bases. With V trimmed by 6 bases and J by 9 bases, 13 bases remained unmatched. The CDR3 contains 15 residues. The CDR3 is CASSPQLAPARELFF. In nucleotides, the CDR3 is TGTGCCAGCAGCCCTCAACTAGCGCCCGCTCGGGAGCTGTTTTTT.

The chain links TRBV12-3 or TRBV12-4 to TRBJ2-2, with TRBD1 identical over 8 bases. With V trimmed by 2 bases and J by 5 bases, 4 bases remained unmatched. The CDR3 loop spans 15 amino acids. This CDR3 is CASSLTGGITGELFF. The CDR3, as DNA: TGTGCCAGCAGTTTAACAGGGGGGATAACCGGGGAGCTGTTTTTT.

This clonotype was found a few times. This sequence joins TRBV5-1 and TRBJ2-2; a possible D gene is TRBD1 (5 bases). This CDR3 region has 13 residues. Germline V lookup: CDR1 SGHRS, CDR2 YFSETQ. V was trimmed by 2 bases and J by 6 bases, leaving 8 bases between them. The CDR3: CASSFAGSGELFF. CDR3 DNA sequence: TGCGCCAGCAGCTTCGCAGGGTCCGGGGAGCTGTTTTTT.

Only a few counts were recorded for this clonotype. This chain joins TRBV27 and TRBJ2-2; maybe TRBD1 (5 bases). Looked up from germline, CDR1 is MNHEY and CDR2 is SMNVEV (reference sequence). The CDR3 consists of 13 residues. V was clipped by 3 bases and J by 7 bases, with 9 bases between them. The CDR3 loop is CASSFVGHGELFF. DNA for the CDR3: TGTGCCAGCAGTTTTGTGGGGCACGGGGAGCTGTTTTTT.

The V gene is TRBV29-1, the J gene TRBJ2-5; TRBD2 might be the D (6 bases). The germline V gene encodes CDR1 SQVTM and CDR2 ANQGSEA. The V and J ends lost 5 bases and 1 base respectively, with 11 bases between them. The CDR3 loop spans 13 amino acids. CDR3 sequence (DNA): TGCAGCGTTATCGGACTATTCCAAGAGACCCAGTACTTC. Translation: CSVIGLFQETQYF.

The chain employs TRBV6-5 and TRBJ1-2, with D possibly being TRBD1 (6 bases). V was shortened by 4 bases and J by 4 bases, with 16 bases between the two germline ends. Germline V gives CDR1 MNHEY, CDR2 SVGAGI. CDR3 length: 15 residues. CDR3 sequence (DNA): TGTGCCAGCAGTTCATGGGGGGCTACGACCTATGGCTACACCTTC. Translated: CASSSWGATTYGYTF.

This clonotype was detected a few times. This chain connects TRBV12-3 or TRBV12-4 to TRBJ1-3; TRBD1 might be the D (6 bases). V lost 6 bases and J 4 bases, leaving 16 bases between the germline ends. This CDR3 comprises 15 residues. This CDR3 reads CASRNRVAPGNTIYF. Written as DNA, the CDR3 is TGTGCCAGCAGAAACAGGGTTGCTCCCGGAAACACCATATATTTT.

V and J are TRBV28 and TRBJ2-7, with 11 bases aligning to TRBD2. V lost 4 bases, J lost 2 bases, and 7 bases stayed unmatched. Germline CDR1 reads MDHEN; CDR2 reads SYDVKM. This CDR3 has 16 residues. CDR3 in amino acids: CASSYTGTSGTYEQYF. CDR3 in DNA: TGTGCCAGCAGTTACACCGGGACTAGCGGTACCTACGAGCAGTACTTC.

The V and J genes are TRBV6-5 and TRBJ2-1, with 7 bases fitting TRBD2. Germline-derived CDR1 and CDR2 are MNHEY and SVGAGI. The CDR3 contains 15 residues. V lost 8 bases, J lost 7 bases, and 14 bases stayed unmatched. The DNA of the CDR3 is TGTGCCAGCGATTTACGGGAAAAGGGAGGGAATGAGCAGTTCTTC. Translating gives CASDLREKGGNEQFF.